This T cell receptor beta chain was captured in a study of T cell responses to AZD1222 COVID-19 vaccine. Study-level points and caveats: Only a handful of AZD1222 recipients were seropositive at baseline. Receipt of two AZD1222 doses was followed by a rise in Spike-specific TCR breadth and depth.

Notes on this clone: The antigen is not known.

Produced via immunoSEQ multiplex PCR; TCRdb's table is partial and in-frame only. The profile shows 150,000 or so clones, about nine tenths of them singletons. V dropped 5 bases and J dropped 10; count of bases not matched to a gene: 2. The CDR3 is 12 residues long. Sequences were derived from peripheral blood, sampled on day 0 of AZD1222 vaccination. This chain joins TRBV12-3 or TRBV12-4 and TRBJ1-6, with 7 bases fitting TRBD1. This TCR derives from an adult in good health. The CDR3 DNA reads as TGTGCCAGCAGTCAGGGGGGCTCACCCCTCCACTTT. This gives the protein CASSQGGSPLHF.